The entry that follows covers one T cell receptor (beta chain) sequence. The protocol was immunoSEQ multiplex PCR, while the TCRdb copy is restricted to in-frame clones and leaves out a portion. The repertoire has hundreds of thousands of clones, 88% of them found once; the top ten carry 0.0095% to 0.012%. The data originate from a study of shared T cell receptors in the human thymus. CDR1 and CDR2 (germline): SEHNR, FQNEAQ (reference sequence). Trimming at V came to 4 bases and at J to 1 base, leaving 5 bases not matched to a gene. This CDR3 contains 16 residues. These data also featured in a second study, about human thymus T cells. That work adds: Infants, healthy and Finnish, who were having corrective surgery for congenital heart defects served as donors. Resections from corrective heart surgery supplied the thymus tissue.

The J gene is TRBJ2-7, the V gene TRBV7-9; 12 bases are shared with TRBD2. This sequence was found in a boy less than two years old with a congenital heart defect. The sample consisted of thymocytes. The CDR3 loop reads CASSSRLAGESYEQYF. The CDR3 bases are TGTGCCAGCAGCTCGAGACTAGCGGGAGAGTCCTACGAGCAGTACTTC.